The 29 T cell receptor beta chains given below trace back to one sample, sequenced in a study of shared clonotypes between healthy human individuals. The table came from immunoSEQ multiplex PCR; TCRdb's copy has only in-frame clones and leaves some out. The data contain some 1,100,000 clones, about 84% of them singletons. The sequenced sample was memory CD4+ T cells from PBMCs. Sample subset: CD45RA-negative fraction. These receptors were collected from a young man in good health. Some clones in this sample may be carry-over from other donors' samples.

This chain links TRBV4-2 with TRBJ1-4; a weak D match, TRBD1 (6 bases). In germline, CDR1 is LGHNA, CDR2 YNFKEQ. CDR3 length equals 18 residues. The ends were cut back, 4 bases at V and 0 bases at J, with 18 bases in the middle. The CDR3: CASSRKSGTIATNEKLFF. Here the CDR3 DNA reads TGTGCCAGCAGCCGAAAATCCGGGACAATCGCAACTAATGAAAAACTGTTTTTT.

This chain uses TRBV23-1 with TRBJ1-5; D is possibly TRBD1 (5 bases). TRBV23-1 is identified as an open reading frame with a role that is uncertain. The CDR3 is made up of 19 amino acids. V dropped 0 bases and J dropped 0 bases, with 18 bases sitting between them. The CDR3 coding sequence is TGCGCCAGCAGTCAATCAGGAACAGAGAGGGGCTATAGCAATCAGCCCCAGCATTTT. Protein sequence: CASSQSGTERGYSNQPQHF.

V and J are TRBV18 and TRBJ2-5; D remains ambiguous. The CDR3 totals 13 residues. The germline CDR1 and CDR2 sequences are KGHSH and LQKENI. The V end lost 3 bases, the J end lost 5 bases, and 10 bases lay between the germline ends. CDR3 residues: CASSPPEMETQYF. For the CDR3, the DNA is TGTGCCAGCTCACCCCCCGAAATGGAGACCCAGTACTTC.

About this clone: This same CDR3 is encoded by further DNA sequences in the sample. The genes are TRBV9 and TRBJ1-1; D not resolved. The CDR3 spans 14 residues. V shed 0 bases and J shed 0 bases, with 6 bases lying between them. Germline CDR1 reads SGDLS; CDR2 reads YYNGEE. Here the CDR3 DNA reads TGTGCCAGCAGCGTAGTTTCGATGAACACTGAAGCTTTCTTT. It translates to CASSVVSMNTEAFF.

The chain is built from TRBV7-8 and TRBJ1-3; no definite D call. In germline, CDR1 is SGHVS, CDR2 FQNEAQ. V lost 4 bases and J 5 bases, leaving 15 bases between the germline ends. This CDR3 comprises 15 residues. CDR3 residues: CASSSPLGYRNTIYF. The CDR3 bases are TGTGCCAGCAGCTCCCCACTGGGGTATAGAAACACCATATATTTT. Based on the CDR3 plus reference TRBV7-8 and TRBJ1-3, the full variable domain is GAGVSQSPRYKVAKRGQDVALRCDPISGHVSLFWYQQALGQGPEFLTYFQNEAQLDKSGLPSDRFFAERPEGSVSTLKIQRTQQEDSAVYLCASSSPLGYRNTIYFGEGSWLTVV.

As to this clone: Other DNA sequences within the sample encode an identical CDR3. The chain combines TRBV5-4 with TRBJ1-3; D gene ambiguous. The CDR3 is made up of 12 amino acids. V shed 0 bases and J shed 4 bases, with 2 bases lying between them. CDR1 and CDR2 from the germline V gene are SGHNT and YYREEE (reference sequence). The CDR3 spells CASSLDGNTIYF. CDR3 sequence (DNA): TGTGCCAGCAGCTTGGACGGAAACACCATATATTTT. The complete variable domain, with remaining parts taken from reference TRBV5-4 and TRBJ1-3, reads ETGVTQSPTHLIKTRGQQVTLRCSSQSGHNTVSWYQQALGQGPQFIFQYYREEENGRGNFPPRFSGLQFPNYSSELNVNALELDDSALYLCASSLDGNTIYFGEGSWLTVV.

V usage is TRBV6-4 and J usage is TRBJ2-1, with 7 nucleotides matching TRBD2. Trimming at V came to 4 bases and at J to 5 bases, leaving 5 bases not matched to a gene. This CDR3 region has 14 residues. Germline CDR1 reads MRHNA; CDR2 reads SNTAGT. Here the CDR3 reads CASSARLANNEQFF. As DNA, the CDR3 is TGTGCCAGCAGTGCGAGACTAGCCAACAATGAGCAGTTCTTC.

In DNA, the CDR3 is TGTGCCAGTAGCAAGACCGACGAATCCGGAGCTTTCTTT. Translating gives CASSKTDESGAFF. This chain connects TRBV19 to TRBJ1-1; D remains unclear. Trimming removed 6 bases from V and 10 bases from J, with 18 bases in between. The length of the CDR3 is 13 residues. Germline V gene sequence: CDR1 LNHDA, CDR2 SQIVND (reference sequence).

The chain links TRBV2 to TRBJ2-2, with D tentatively TRBD2 (5 bases). Germline V CDR1 and CDR2: SNHLY, FYNNEI. V gave up 1 base and J gave up 5 bases, with 11 bases separating them. CDR3 length equals 15 residues. The CDR3 sequence: CASSEVGRGTGELFF. Here the CDR3 DNA reads TGTGCCAGCAGTGAAGTAGGTCGCGGGACCGGGGAGCTGTTTTTT. The full variable domain, with the rest looked up from reference TRBV2 and TRBJ2-2, is EPEVTQTPSHQVTQMGQEVILRCVPISNHLYFYWYRQILGQKVEFLVSFYNNEISEKSEIFDDQFSVERPDGSNFTLKIRSTKLEDSAMYFCASSEVGRGTGELFFGEGSRLTVL.

CDR3 nucleotides: TGTGCCAGCAGCTTATTCGGGGTGAGCACAGATACGCAGTATTTT. Its protein product is CASSLFGVSTDTQYF. The chain combines TRBV7-9 with TRBJ2-3, with D possibly TRBD2 on 5 matching bases. V lost 2 bases and J 0 bases, leaving 9 bases between the germline ends. Germline assignment: CDR1 SEHNR and CDR2 FQNEAQ (reference sequence). The CDR3 extends over 15 amino acids.

The chain links TRBV7-9 to TRBJ2-3; 9 bases agree with TRBD1. Trimming at V came to 3 bases and at J to 0 bases, leaving 1 base not matched to a gene. CDR1 is SEHNR, CDR2 FQNEAQ, per germline (reference sequence). The CDR3 is 15 amino acids. CDR3: CASSFGQGSTDTQYF. The CDR3 DNA follows: TGTGCCAGCAGCTTCGGACAGGGGAGCACAGATACGCAGTATTTT.

The table lists this clone with a few counts. V is TRBV11-1 and J is TRBJ2-1, with D unresolved. The CDR3 consists of 14 residues. The germline V gene encodes CDR1 SGHAT and CDR2 FQDESV (reference sequence). V lost 5 bases and J lost 6, with 14 bases in between. The CDR3 is CASSQPARPNEQFF. CDR3 nucleotide sequence: TGTGCCAGCAGCCAACCCGCAAGGCCCAATGAGCAGTTCTTC.

The chain is built from TRBV5-1 and TRBJ2-5; no clear D gene. In germline, CDR1 is SGHRS, CDR2 YFSETQ. The CDR3 length is 13 residues. Trimming cost V 4 bases and J 5 bases, with 12 bases left between them. The CDR3 sequence: CASSQAILETQYF. In DNA, the CDR3 is TGCGCCAGCAGCCAAGCTATTTTGGAGACCCAGTACTTC.

The V gene is TRBV14, the J gene TRBJ1-1, with D tentatively TRBD1 (6 bases). This CDR3 is 16 amino acids long. Germline V lookup: CDR1 SGHDN, CDR2 FVKESK. V lost 8 bases to trimming and J lost 4 bases, with 23 bases between them. CDR3 nucleotides: TGTGCCAGCGCCATCCGGGACACTAAACGGGTCACTGAAGCTTTCTTT. Translated, it gives CASAIRDTKRVTEAFF.

V is TRBV6-5 and J is TRBJ1-2; TRBD1 matches 9 bases. J gave up 8 bases and V 5 bases, and 0 bases lay outside the gene matches. The germline V gene encodes CDR1 MNHEY and CDR2 SVGAGI. CDR3 length: 11 amino acids. This CDR3 reads CASSTGGGYTF. CDR3 coding DNA: TGTGCCAGCAGTACAGGGGGCGGCTACACCTTC.

As for this clone: A much larger clonotype is one base distant, so this may be a read error. The chain couples TRBV7-9 to TRBJ2-1, with D tentatively TRBD1 or TRBD2 (5 bases each). Germline V lookup: CDR1 SEHNR, CDR2 FQNEAQ (reference sequence). This CDR3 has 12 amino acids. Trimming shortened V by 2 bases and J by 9 bases, and 8 bases separated the two germline ends. The CDR3 protein is CASSLRGLEQFF. CDR3 sequence (DNA): TGTGCCAGCAGCTTACGGGGCCTTGAGCAGTTCTTC. The full variable domain, with the rest looked up from reference TRBV7-9 and TRBJ2-1, is DTGVSQNPRHKITKRGQNVTFRCDPISEHNRLYWYRQTLGQGPEFLTYFQNEAQLEKSRLLSDRFSAERPKGSFSTLEIQRTEQGDSAMYLCASSLRGLEQFFGPGTRLTVL.

The genes are TRBV7-2 and TRBJ2-3; perhaps TRBD2 as D (6 bases). V was pared by 2 bases and J by 0 bases, with 9 bases between. This CDR3 is built from 15 residues. The V gene's germline CDR1 is SGHTA and CDR2 FQGNSA. The CDR3 region is CASSLRSGSTDTQYF. DNA of the CDR3: TGTGCCAGCAGCTTAAGGAGCGGGAGCACAGATACGCAGTATTTT.

This clone turned up a few times. The chain joins TRBV11-1 to TRBJ2-3; no reliable D call. The germline CDR1 and CDR2 sequences are SGHAT and FQDESV (reference sequence). Trimming took off 2 bases at V and 5 bases at J, with 2 bases between the two ends. The CDR3 consists of 11 residues. This CDR3 is CASSLLDTQYF. CDR3 DNA: TGTGCCAGCAGCTTACTAGATACGCAGTATTTT.

V gene TRBV4-2 combines with J gene TRBJ2-7; 9 bases align to TRBD2. With 0 bases clipped from V and 5 bases from J, the junction kept 5 bases outside the gene matches. This CDR3 is built from 15 residues. Germline CDR1 and CDR2: LGHNA and YNFKEQ. CDR3 nucleotides: TGTGCCAGCAGCCAAGAGGCGGGAGGGCAACACGAGCAGTACTTC. Protein product: CASSQEAGGQHEQYF.

V usage is TRBV28 and J usage is TRBJ2-3; TRBD1 might be the D (6 bases). Trimming took 2 bases from V and 1 from J, leaving 13 bases between them. Looked up from germline, CDR1 is MDHEN and CDR2 is SYDVKM. CDR3 length equals 16 residues. The DNA for the CDR3 is TGTGCCAGCAGTTTAGTTGGCAGGGGTGGCACAGATACGCAGTATTTT. Protein: CASSLVGRGGTDTQYF.

A remark on this clone: Different DNA sequences within this sample yield the same CDR3. The rearrangement joins TRBV28 to TRBJ1-2, with D possibly matching TRBD1 (6 bases). Trimming removed 3 bases from V and 1 base from J, with 6 bases in between. Germline V gene lookup returns CDR1 MDHEN and CDR2 SYDVKM. This CDR3 spans 13 amino acids. As DNA, the CDR3 is TGTGCCAGCAGTTTCAGGGGTAACTATGGCTACACCTTC. Translating it yields CASSFRGNYGYTF.

V usage is TRBV5-1 and J usage is TRBJ2-5; perhaps TRBD2 as D (6 bases). The CDR3 has 16 residues. Per the germline V gene, CDR1 is SGHRS and CDR2 is YFSETQ. With 2 bases removed from V and 0 bases from J, the gap between germline ends came to 14 bases. The CDR3 spells CASSFSRGVDQETQYF. The CDR3 nucleotides are TGCGCCAGCAGCTTCTCGCGCGGGGTTGACCAAGAGACCCAGTACTTC.

This clone was recorded a few times. The chain links TRBV29-1 to TRBJ2-5; possible D gene TRBD2, 6 bases. The germline V and J ends were trimmed by 4 bases and 7 bases, with 22 bases remaining between them. Germline lookup yields CDR1 SQVTM and CDR2 ANQGSEA. The CDR3 covers 15 residues. The CDR3 nucleotides read TGCAGCGTTGGGCGGGAAGCTTCCTCCCGGGGGACCCAGTACTTC. Its translation: CSVGREASSRGTQYF.

V and J are TRBV20-1 and TRBJ1-4; the D gene is possibly TRBD1 (5 bases). This CDR3 contains 11 residues. Trimming removed 6 bases from V and 8 bases from J, with 10 bases in between. Germline assignment: CDR1 DFQATT and CDR2 SNEGSKA (reference sequence). The chain's CDR3 is CSAGAREKLFF. CDR3 in DNA: TGCAGTGCCGGGGCAAGGGAAAAACTGTTTTTT.

The CDR3 nucleotides read TGTGCCAGCAGTCCTAGACAGGGGCGCGCTTTCTTT. This translates into CASSPRQGRAFF. The genes are TRBV6-6 and TRBJ1-1, with 8 bases fitting TRBD1. Germline V gene sequence: CDR1 MNHNY, CDR2 SVGAGI (reference sequence). The CDR3 sequence is 12 residues long. V was clipped by 5 bases and J by 11 bases; unmatched bases: 7.

The V gene is TRBV7-2, the J gene TRBJ2-7; tentatively, D is TRBD1 or TRBD2 (6 bases each). The CDR3 runs to 13 residues. Trimming removed 6 bases at V and 6 bases at J, with 15 bases between. Germline loops: CDR1 SGHTA, CDR2 FQGNSA. This CDR3 reads CASSSGEGGEQYF. In nucleotides, the CDR3 is TGTGCCAGCAGTAGCGGAGAGGGGGGCGAGCAGTACTTC.

The gene calls are TRBV28 and TRBJ2-7; no clear D gene. Trimming pared 4 bases from V and 0 bases from J, leaving 7 bases between. Germline assignment: CDR1 MDHEN and CDR2 SYDVKM. This CDR3 is 13 amino acids long. The CDR3 sequence: CASSWTSSYEQYF. The CDR3 DNA follows: TGTGCCAGCAGTTGGACCTCCTCCTACGAGCAGTACTTC.

The V and J genes are TRBV18 and TRBJ1-1; 12 bases agree with TRBD1. Germline V gene data show CDR1 as KGHSH and CDR2 as LQKENI. V lost 0 bases, J lost 3 bases, and 8 bases stayed unmatched. The CDR3 is made up of 18 amino acids. The CDR3 protein is CASSPPRGQGALYTEAFF. In DNA, the CDR3 is TGTGCCAGCTCACCACCCCGGGGACAGGGGGCTTTGTACACTGAAGCTTTCTTT.

The CDR3 nucleotides are TGTGCCAGCAGTACTAGCAATCAGCCCCAGCATTTT. Its translation: CASSTSNQPQHF. This chain links TRBV27 with TRBJ1-5, with D unresolved. The CDR3 is made up of 12 amino acids. Per germline, CDR1 MNHEY and CDR2 SMNVEV (reference sequence). V shed 5 bases and J shed 0 bases, with 2 bases lying between them.